Described below is a single T cell receptor beta chain sequence and its context. Its antigen is undetermined. This sample stems from a study of long-term antiretroviral therapy in people with HIV. The wider study: Specimens dating back about a decade before the 2015 immediate-ART recommendation are the oldest included.

An immunoSEQ assay, version v3.0, was performed at survey level. Sequencing was designed to cover roughly 40,000-55,000 T-cell genomes in each sample. Measured with immunoSEQ multiplex PCR; TCRdb has only the in-frame clones, and not every one. Of about 37,000 clones in the sample, less than 90% are singletons; the top ten hold 6.2%. Germline V gene lookup returns CDR1 LGHNA and CDR2 YSLEER. The CDR3 consists of 15 residues. Trimming cost V 3 bases and J 6 bases; bases outside gene matches: 5. Points from the study as a whole: Among HIV repertoires, CDR3 length ranges were narrower than those of controls.

Among participants with HIV, every one received treatment in the United States. The chain joins TRBV4-3 to TRBJ2-1, with TRBD2 identical over 10 bases. The starting material was unsorted PBMCs, obtained 1 year after starting antiretroviral therapy. The TCR comes from a man between 18 and 35 years old with HIV. CDR3 protein: CASSQTGTSANEQFF. CDR3 DNA sequence: TGCGCCAGCAGCCAGACCGGGACTAGCGCCAATGAGCAGTTCTTC.